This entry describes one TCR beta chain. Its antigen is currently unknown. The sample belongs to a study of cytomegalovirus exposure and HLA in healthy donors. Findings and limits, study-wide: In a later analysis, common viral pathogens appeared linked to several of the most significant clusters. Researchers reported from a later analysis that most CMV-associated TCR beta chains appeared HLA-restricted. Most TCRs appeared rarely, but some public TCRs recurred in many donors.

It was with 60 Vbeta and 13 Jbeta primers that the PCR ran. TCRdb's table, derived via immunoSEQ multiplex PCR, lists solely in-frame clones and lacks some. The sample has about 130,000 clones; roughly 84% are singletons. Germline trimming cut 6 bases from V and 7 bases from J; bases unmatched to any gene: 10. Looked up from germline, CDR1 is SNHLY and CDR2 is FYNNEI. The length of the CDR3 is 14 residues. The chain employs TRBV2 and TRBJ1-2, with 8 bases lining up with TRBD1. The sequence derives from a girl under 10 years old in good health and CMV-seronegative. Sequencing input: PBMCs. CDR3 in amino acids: CASRRDRSLGGYTF. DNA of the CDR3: TGTGCCAGCAGAAGGGACAGGAGTTTAGGTGGCTACACCTTC. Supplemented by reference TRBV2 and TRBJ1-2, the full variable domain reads EPEVTQTPSHQVTQMGQEVILRCVPISNHLYFYWYRQILGQKVEFLVSFYNNEISEKSEIFDDQFSVERPDGSNFTLKIRSTKLEDSAMYFCASRRDRSLGGYTFGSGTRLTVV.